These T cell receptor beta chains were read from a single sample in a study of monozygotic twins with inflammatory bowel disease. For each CDR3 protein, TCRdb gives one entry from its re-call of the 5' RACE reads, without DNA. With 210,000 or so distinct CDR3 sequences in the sample, the ten largest clones hold roughly 7.1%. Sample: blood. The receptors were gathered from a human donor with ulcerative colitis or Crohn's disease, or a healthy co-twin of an affected twin (not recorded which). Both conserved end residues are part of each CDR3.

TRBV12-3/TRBV12-4,TRBJ1-2,16,CASSHSGTGANYGYTF
TRBV5-1,TRBJ2-4,16,CASSLEAAGGHAIQYF
TRBV6-4,TRBJ2-6,17,CASSDKRAFSGANVLTF
TRBV28,TRBJ1-4,17,CASRPFGPLGGNEKLFF
TRBV3-1,TRBJ2-1,15,CASSFRLQGIFEQFF
TRBV7-3,TRBJ2-1,14,CASSEGLAGAEQFF
TRBV27,TRBJ1-1,14,CASSLSVGYTEAFF
TRBV5-1,TRBJ1-2,13,CASSLDGLSGYTF
TRBV11-1,TRBJ1-2,18,CASSLVEGTGSVNYGYTF
TRBV6-5,TRBJ1-2,14,CASSYSGAGEGYTF
TRBV7-9,TRBJ2-2,16,CASSLALATNTGELFF
TRBV9,TRBJ1-4,15,CASSVAPGGIEKLFF
TRBV14,TRBJ2-3,16,CASSPTWTEATDTQYF
TRBV5-1,TRBJ2-3,14,CASSTGKSTDTQYF
TRBV5-5,TRBJ2-7,15,CASSLGLAGLYEQYF
TRBV7-2,TRBJ1-4,16,CASSLPGDATNEKLFF
TRBV9,TRBJ2-5,13,CASSVAAGETQYF
TRBV11-1,TRBJ2-1,13,CASSLGINNEQFF
TRBV6-5,TRBJ1-1,18,CASKGAWGDRRANTEAFF
TRBV5-1,TRBJ1-1,15,CASSLEAAMNTEAFF
TRBV6-1,TRBJ2-2,15,CASRRDRGYTGELFF
TRBV19,TRBJ2-4,17,CASSGSSLRGAKNIQYF
TRBV20-1,TRBJ1-1,13,CSARKTGSTEAFF
TRBV20-1,TRBJ1-5,13,CSASAGGWQPQHF
TRBV6-1,TRBJ2-2,15,CASRPGTYTVGELFF
TRBV20-1,TRBJ2-6,12,CSAPSGANVLTF
TRBV7-2,TRBJ2-5,13,CASSLPLQETQYF
TRBV5-1,TRBJ2-5,14,CASGGGIGQETQYF
TRBV9,TRBJ1-4,15,CASSVAGGPNEKLFF
TRBV4-1,TRBJ1-5,16,CASSQVAGTGRQPQHF
TRBV3-1,TRBJ1-2,12,CASSPGRYGYTF